The entry below describes one TCR beta chain. Its antigen is unknown. The data stem from a study of T cell responses to AZD1222 COVID-19 vaccine. Study-level findings and limits: Among spike-specific TCRs, nearly half reportedly target unmutated variant regions.

Per the germline V gene, CDR1 is MNHEY and CDR2 is SVGAGI. The CDR3 is made up of 13 amino acids. V was clipped by 10 bases and J by 1 base; unmatched bases: 5. The assay was immunoSEQ multiplex PCR, and TCRdb's table has in-frame clones only and misses some. The sample includes roughly 160,000 clones, 90% of them seen just once. The TCR originated in an adult in good health. Sequenced material: peripheral blood, taken on day 0 of AZD1222 vaccination. V gene TRBV6-5 combines with J gene TRBJ1-2; TRBD1 aligns across 8 bases. The CDR3 reads CATRTGLNYGYTF. The CDR3 DNA is TGTGCCACCAGGACAGGGCTTAACTATGGCTACACCTTC.